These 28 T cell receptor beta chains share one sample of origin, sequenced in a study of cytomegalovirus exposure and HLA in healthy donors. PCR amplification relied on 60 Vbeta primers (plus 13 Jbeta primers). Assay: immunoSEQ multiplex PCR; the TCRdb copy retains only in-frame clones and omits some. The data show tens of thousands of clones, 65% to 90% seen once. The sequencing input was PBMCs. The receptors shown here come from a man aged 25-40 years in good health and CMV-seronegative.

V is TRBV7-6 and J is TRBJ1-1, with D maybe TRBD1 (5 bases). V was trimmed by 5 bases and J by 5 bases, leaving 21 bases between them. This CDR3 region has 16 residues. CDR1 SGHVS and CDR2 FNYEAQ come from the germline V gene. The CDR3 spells CASSPPARTKETEAFF. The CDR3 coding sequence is TGTGCCAGCAGCCCCCCCGCTCGGACAAAGGAGACTGAAGCTTTCTTT.

CDR3 region: CASSPGLTNQPQHF. DNA for the CDR3: TGTGCCAGCAGCCCCGGACTGACCAATCAGCCCCAGCATTTT. The chain uses TRBV27 and TRBJ1-5; D is unclear. The CDR3 loop spans 14 amino acids. Germline V gene sequence: CDR1 MNHEY, CDR2 SMNVEV (reference sequence). Trimming cost V 6 bases and J 3 bases, with 12 bases left between them.

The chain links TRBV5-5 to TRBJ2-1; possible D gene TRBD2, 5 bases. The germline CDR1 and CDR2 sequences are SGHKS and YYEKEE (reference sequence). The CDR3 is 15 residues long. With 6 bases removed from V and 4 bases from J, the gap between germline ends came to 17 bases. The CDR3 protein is CASNPVGASYNEQFF. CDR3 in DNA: TGTGCCAGCAACCCCGTGGGAGCCTCGTACAATGAGCAGTTCTTC. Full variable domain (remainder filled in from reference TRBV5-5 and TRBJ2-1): DAGVTQSPTHLIKTRGQQVTLRCSPISGHKSVSWYQQVLGQGPQFIFQYYEKEERGRGNFPDRFSARQFPNYSSELNVNALLLGDSALYLCASNPVGASYNEQFFGPGTRLTVL.

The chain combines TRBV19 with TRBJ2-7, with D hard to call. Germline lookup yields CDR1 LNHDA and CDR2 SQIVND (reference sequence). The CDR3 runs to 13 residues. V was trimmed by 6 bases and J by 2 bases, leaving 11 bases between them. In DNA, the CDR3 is TGTGCCAGTAGCCACGAGCCTCCCTACGAGCAGTACTTC. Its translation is CASSHEPPYEQYF.

CDR3 protein: CASSLVGGLKDNEQFF. The CDR3 DNA sequence: TGCGCCAGCAGCTTGGTGGGCGGACTCAAGGACAATGAGCAGTTCTTC. This chain joins TRBV5-1 and TRBJ2-1; D is possibly TRBD2 (5 bases). Trimming shortened V by 0 bases and J by 5 bases, and 15 bases separated the two germline ends. CDR1 and CDR2 from the germline V gene are SGHRS and YFSETQ. This CDR3 is built from 16 residues.

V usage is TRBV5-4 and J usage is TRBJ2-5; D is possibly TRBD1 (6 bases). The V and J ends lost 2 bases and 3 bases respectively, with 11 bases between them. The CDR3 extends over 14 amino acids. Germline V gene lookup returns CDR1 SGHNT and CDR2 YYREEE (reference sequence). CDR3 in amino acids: CASSFINREETQYF. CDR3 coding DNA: TGTGCCAGCAGCTTTATTAACAGGGAAGAGACCCAGTACTTC.

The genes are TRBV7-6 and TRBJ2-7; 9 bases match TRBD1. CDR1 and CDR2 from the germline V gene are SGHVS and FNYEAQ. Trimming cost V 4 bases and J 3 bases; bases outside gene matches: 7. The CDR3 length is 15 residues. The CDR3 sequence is CASSSGQGSHYEQYF. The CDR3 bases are TGTGCCAGCAGCTCAGGACAGGGGTCGCACTACGAGCAGTACTTC.

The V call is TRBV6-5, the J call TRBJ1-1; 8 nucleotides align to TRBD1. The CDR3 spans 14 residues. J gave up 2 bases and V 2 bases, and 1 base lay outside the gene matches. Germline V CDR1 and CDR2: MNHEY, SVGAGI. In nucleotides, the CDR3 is TGTGCCAGCAGTTACGGACAGGGTAACACTGAAGCTTTCTTT. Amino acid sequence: CASSYGQGNTEAFF.

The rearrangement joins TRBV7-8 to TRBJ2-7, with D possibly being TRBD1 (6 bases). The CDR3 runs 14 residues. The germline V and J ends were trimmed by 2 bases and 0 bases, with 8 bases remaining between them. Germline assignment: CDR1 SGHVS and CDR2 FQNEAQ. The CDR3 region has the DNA TGTGCCAGCAGCTTAAGGACAGACTCCTACGAGCAGTACTTC. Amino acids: CASSLRTDSYEQYF.

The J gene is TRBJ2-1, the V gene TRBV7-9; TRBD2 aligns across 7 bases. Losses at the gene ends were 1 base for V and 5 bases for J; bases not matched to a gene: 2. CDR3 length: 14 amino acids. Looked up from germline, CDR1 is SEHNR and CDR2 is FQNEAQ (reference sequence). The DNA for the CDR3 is TGTGCCAGCAGCTTAGTCACTAGCGACAATGAGCAGTTCTTC. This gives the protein CASSLVTSDNEQFF.

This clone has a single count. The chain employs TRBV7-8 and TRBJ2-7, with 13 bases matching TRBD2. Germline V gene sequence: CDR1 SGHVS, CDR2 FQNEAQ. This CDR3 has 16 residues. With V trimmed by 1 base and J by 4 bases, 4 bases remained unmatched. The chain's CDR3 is CASSLEGLAGEYEQYF. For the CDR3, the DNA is TGTGCCAGCAGCTTAGAAGGACTAGCGGGAGAATACGAGCAGTACTTC.

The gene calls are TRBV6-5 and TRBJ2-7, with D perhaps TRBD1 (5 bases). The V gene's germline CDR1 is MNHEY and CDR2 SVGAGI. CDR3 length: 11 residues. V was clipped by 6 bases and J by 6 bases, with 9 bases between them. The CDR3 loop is CASRQGAEQYF. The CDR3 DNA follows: TGTGCCAGCAGGCAGGGCGCCGAGCAGTACTTC.

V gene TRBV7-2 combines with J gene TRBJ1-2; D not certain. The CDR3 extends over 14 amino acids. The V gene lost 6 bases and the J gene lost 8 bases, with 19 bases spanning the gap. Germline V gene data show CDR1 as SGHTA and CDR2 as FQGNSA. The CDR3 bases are TGTGCCAGCAGTGACGCCGGGGAAGTGGGAGGCTACACCTTC. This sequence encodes CASSDAGEVGGYTF.

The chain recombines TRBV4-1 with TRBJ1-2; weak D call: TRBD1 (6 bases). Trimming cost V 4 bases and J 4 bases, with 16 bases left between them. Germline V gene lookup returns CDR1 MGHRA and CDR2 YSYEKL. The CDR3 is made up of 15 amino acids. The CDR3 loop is CASSRPGTHRYGYTF. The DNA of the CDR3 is TGCGCCAGCAGCCGTCCCGGGACACACCGCTATGGCTACACCTTC.

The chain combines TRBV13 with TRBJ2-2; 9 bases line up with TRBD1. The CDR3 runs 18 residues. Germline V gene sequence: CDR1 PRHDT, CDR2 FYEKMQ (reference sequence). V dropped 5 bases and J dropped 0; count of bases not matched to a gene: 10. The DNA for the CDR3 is TGTGCCAGCAGCCCAGGCCCCCGGGACAGGGCGAACACCGGGGAGCTGTTTTTT. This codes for CASSPGPRDRANTGELFF.

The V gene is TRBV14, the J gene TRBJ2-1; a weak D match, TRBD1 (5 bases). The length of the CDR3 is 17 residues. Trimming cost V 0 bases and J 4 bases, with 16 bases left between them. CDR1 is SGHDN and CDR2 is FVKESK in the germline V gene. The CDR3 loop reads CASSQEVRSPGYNEQFF. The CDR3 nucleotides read TGTGCCAGCAGCCAAGAAGTGAGGAGCCCAGGGTACAATGAGCAGTTCTTC.

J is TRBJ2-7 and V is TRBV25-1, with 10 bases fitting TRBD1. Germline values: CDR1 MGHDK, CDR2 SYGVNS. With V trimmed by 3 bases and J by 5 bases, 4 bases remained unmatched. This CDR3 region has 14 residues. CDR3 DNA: TGTGCCAGCAGTGATTACGGGACAGGGGACGAGCAGTACTTC. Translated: CASSDYGTGDEQYF.

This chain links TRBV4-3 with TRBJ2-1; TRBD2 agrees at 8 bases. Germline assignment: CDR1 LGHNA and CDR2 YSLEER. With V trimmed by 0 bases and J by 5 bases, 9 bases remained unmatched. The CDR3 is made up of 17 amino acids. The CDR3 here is CASSQDSHLAGDNEQFF. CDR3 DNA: TGCGCCAGCAGCCAAGATAGTCACCTAGCGGGTGACAATGAGCAGTTCTTC.

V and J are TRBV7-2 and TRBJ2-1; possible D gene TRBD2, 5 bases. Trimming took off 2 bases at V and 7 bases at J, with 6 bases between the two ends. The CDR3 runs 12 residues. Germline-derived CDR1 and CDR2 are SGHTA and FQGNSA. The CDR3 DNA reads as TGTGCCAGCAGCTTACGGAGGAATGAGCAGTTCTTC. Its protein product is CASSLRRNEQFF.

CDR3 sequence (DNA): TGTGCCACCAGCCCAAGGACTAGCGGGAGACCTTCGGGAGATACGCAGTATTTT. This sequence encodes CATSPRTSGRPSGDTQYF. The rearrangement links TRBV15 to TRBJ2-3; 13 bases agree with TRBD2. The CDR3 is 18 residues long. Germline loops: CDR1 LNHNV, CDR2 YYDKDF (reference sequence). V lost 5 bases, J lost 5 bases, and 13 bases stayed unmatched.

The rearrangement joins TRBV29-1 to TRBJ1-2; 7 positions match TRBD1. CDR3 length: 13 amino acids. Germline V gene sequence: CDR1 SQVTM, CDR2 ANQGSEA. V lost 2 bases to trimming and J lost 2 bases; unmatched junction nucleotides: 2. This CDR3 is CSVEWDSNYGYTF. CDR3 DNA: TGCAGCGTTGAATGGGACAGCAACTATGGCTACACCTTC.

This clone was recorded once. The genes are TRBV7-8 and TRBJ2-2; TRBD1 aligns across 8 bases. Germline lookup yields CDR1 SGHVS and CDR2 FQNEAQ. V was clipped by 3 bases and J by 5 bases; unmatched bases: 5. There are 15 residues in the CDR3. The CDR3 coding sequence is TGTGCCAGCAGCTTCGGACAGGGTGAGACCGGGGAGCTGTTTTTT. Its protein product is CASSFGQGETGELFF.

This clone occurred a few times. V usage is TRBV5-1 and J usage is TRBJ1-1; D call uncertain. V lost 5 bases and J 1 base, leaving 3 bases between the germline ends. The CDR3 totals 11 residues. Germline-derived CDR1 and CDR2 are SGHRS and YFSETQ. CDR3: CASRRNTEAFF. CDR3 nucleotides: TGCGCCAGCAGGCGGAACACTGAAGCTTTCTTT.

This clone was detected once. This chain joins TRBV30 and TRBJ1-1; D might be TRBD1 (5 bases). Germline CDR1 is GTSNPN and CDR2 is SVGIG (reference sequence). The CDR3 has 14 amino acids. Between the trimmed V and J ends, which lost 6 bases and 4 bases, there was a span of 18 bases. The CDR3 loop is CACIFIRGTTEAFF. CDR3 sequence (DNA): TGTGCCTGCATCTTTATCCGGGGGACCACTGAAGCTTTCTTT.

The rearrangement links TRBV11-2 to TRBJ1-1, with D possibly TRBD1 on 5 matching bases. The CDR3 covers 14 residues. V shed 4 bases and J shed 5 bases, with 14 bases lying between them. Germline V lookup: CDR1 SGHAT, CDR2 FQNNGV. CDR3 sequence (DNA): TGTGCCAGCAGCTCCCCCGGGGGGTGGACTGAAGCTTTCTTT. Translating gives CASSSPGGWTEAFF.

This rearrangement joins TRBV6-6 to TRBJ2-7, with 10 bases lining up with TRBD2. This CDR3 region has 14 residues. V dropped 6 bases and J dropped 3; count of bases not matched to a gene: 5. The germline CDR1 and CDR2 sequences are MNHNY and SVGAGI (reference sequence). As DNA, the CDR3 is TGTGCCAGCAGCCCTCTAGCGGGGGTCTACGAGCAGTACTTC. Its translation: CASSPLAGVYEQYF.

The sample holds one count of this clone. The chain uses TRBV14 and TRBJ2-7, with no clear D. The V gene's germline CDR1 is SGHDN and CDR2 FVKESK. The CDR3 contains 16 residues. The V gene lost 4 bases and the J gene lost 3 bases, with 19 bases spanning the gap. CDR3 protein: CASSPTRLSAYYEQYF. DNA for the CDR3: TGTGCCAGCAGCCCGACTCGTCTGTCCGCCTACTACGAGCAGTACTTC.

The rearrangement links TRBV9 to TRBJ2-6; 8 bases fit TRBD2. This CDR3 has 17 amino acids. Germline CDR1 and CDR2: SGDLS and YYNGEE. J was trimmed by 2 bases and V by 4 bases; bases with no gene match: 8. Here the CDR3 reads CASSPGGLNTGANVLTF. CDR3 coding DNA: TGTGCCAGCAGCCCGGGAGGGCTCAATACTGGGGCCAACGTCCTGACTTTC.